The next 10 T cell receptor beta chains were all read from a single sample in a study of blood T cell repertoires in COVID-19. Generated by immunoSEQ multiplex PCR, the TCRdb table keeps only in-frame clones and is missing some. The table lists more than 120,000 clones, approximately 90% of them singletons. Sequenced input: peripheral blood. These TCRs come from a woman aged 45-59 years with acute or convalescent COVID-19.

This chain connects TRBV10-3 to TRBJ1-1; weak D call: TRBD1 (6 bases). Per the germline V gene, CDR1 is ENHRY and CDR2 is SYGVKD. This CDR3 spans 15 amino acids. V was clipped by 0 bases and J by 4 bases, with 12 bases between them. This chain's CDR3 is CAISESTGMSTEAFF. The CDR3 DNA reads TGTGCCATCAGTGAGTCTACAGGGATGAGCACTGAAGCTTTCTTT.

The chain joins TRBV2 to TRBJ2-1; D gene unclear. CDR3 length: 11 residues. Looked up from germline, CDR1 is SNHLY and CDR2 is FYNNEI. With 11 bases removed from V and 7 bases from J, the gap between germline ends came to 12 bases. The CDR3 sequence: CAGGVQNEQFF. The CDR3 DNA reads as TGTGCCGGCGGAGTCCAGAATGAGCAGTTCTTC.

The rearrangement uses TRBV2 and TRBJ2-1, with 9 positions matching TRBD2. The junction had 3 bases not matched to a gene; V was cut back by 5 bases and J by 1 base. The CDR3 consists of 15 residues. Germline V gene data show CDR1 as SNHLY and CDR2 as FYNNEI. CDR3 bases: TGTGCCAGCAGTCTCCTAGCGGGGTCCTACAATGAGCAGTTCTTC. This gives the protein CASSLLAGSYNEQFF.

The chain is built from TRBV24-1 and TRBJ1-5; 10 bases agree with TRBD1. J was trimmed by 4 bases and V by 4 bases; bases with no gene match: 3. The germline V gene has CDR1 KGHDR and CDR2 SFDVKD. The CDR3 runs 15 residues. CDR3 residues: CATSDWTGGNQPQHF. CDR3 in DNA: TGTGCCACCAGTGACTGGACAGGGGGGAATCAGCCCCAGCATTTT.

The chain joins TRBV7-3 to TRBJ2-1; 7 bases are shared with TRBD2. The CDR3 is 15 residues long. Germline CDR1 and CDR2: SGHTA and FQGTGA. V lost 3 bases to trimming and J lost 2 bases; unmatched junction nucleotides: 4. The CDR3 region is CASSLAGDPYNEQFF. The CDR3 bases are TGTGCCAGCAGCTTGGCGGGGGACCCCTACAATGAGCAGTTCTTC.

This clone has only a few counts. The junction shows a germline mismatch at one end, possibly a read error. V usage is TRBV29-1 and J usage is TRBJ2-2; 11 positions match TRBD2. The CDR3 has 15 amino acids. Germline CDR1 is SQVTM and CDR2 is ANQGSEA. The CDR3 reads CSAELAGDNTGELFF. The CDR3 DNA follows: TGCAGCGCTGAACTAGCGGGGGACAACACCGGGGAGCTGTTTTTT.

The chain carries TRBV4-1 and TRBJ2-1, with D tentatively TRBD1 (5 bases). Germline CDR1 is MGHRA and CDR2 is YSYEKL. V was trimmed by 0 bases and J by 8 bases, leaving 11 bases between them. CDR3 length equals 14 residues. CDR3 DNA: TGCGCCAGCAGCCAAGAAGGACAAGTCTATGAGCAGTTCTTC. Translation gives CASSQEGQVYEQFF.

This rearrangement joins TRBV19 to TRBJ2-1; 8 bases are a match to TRBD2. Germline V gives CDR1 LNHDA, CDR2 SQIVND (reference sequence). This CDR3 has 15 residues. The trim removed 6 bases at V and 6 bases at J, leaving 10 bases unmatched. CDR3 in amino acids: CASSREPGTSNEQFF. The DNA of the CDR3 is TGTGCCAGTAGCAGGGAACCCGGGACTAGCAATGAGCAGTTCTTC.

Details on this clone: The identical CDR3 is also encoded by other nucleotide sequences in the sample. This sequence joins TRBV7-3 and TRBJ2-1; the D gene is possibly TRBD1 (5 bases). Germline CDR1 reads SGHTA; CDR2 reads FQGTGA. The CDR3 length is 15 residues. V shed 5 bases and J shed 0 bases, with 11 bases lying between them. CDR3 amino acids: CASSPRGSSYNEQFF. Written as DNA, the CDR3 is TGTGCCAGCAGCCCAAGGGGCAGCTCCTACAATGAGCAGTTCTTC.

The chain is built from TRBV7-9 and TRBJ1-6, with D perhaps matching TRBD1 (5 bases). The CDR3 spans 15 residues. Trimming left V 10 bases short and J 2 bases short, with 15 bases between. Germline V gives CDR1 SEHNR, CDR2 FQNEAQ (reference sequence). Here the CDR3 DNA reads TGTGCCACCCAGGGCGGGAGGCCCTATAATTCACCCCTCCACTTT. Translated: CATQGGRPYNSPLHF.